Included here is one T cell receptor (beta chain) sequence, with context. TCR beta libraries were built with iRepertoire HTBI primers and Arm-PCR of CDR3 regions. TCRdb independently ran MiXCR on the multiplex PCR reads; one entry per CDR3 protein. The profile shows around 250,000 distinct CDR3 sequences, around 19% of them singletons. This sample was included in a study of regulatory T cells in long-lasting Graves disease. Specified time point: newly diagnosed GD, antithyroid drugs for less than 3 months. PBMC RNA was the source of the TCR library. Trimming took off 4 bases at V and 3 bases at J, with 12 bases between the two ends. CDR1 is ENHRY and CDR2 is SYGVKD in the germline V gene. CDR3 length: 14 amino acids. The same data also contributed to another study, on T cells in Graves' hyperthyroidism and ophthalmopathy.

V is TRBV10-3 and J is TRBJ1-1; D possibly corresponds to TRBD1 (6 bases). The sequence was obtained from a woman in her thirties with Graves disease. The specimen was peripheral blood mononuclear cells (PBMCs), collected at new diagnosis, from a patient treated with antithyroid drugs. The CDR3 DNA reads TGTGCCATCAGTGTGCAGGGGAAGGACACTGAAGCTTTCTTT. It encodes CAISVQGKDTEAFF.